Reported below is one T cell receptor (beta chain). Sequencing used immunoSEQ multiplex PCR; TCRdb keeps in-frame clones, though not all of them. The data contain 69,000 or so clones, 85% of them seen just once; the ten biggest clones take up 0.5% to 0.6%. The data are from a study of OX40 agonist ivuxolimab in advanced cancers. Trimming removed 2 bases at V and 1 base at J, with 9 bases between. CDR1 and CDR2 from the germline V gene are MNHEY and SVGAGI. CDR3 length: 16 amino acids. The clonotype originates from an adult with an advanced solid tumor such as melanoma, head and neck, liver or kidney cancer. The chain combines TRBV6-5 with TRBJ2-6; D is undetermined. Specimen: CD4+ or CD8+ T cells sorted from blood, collected in a trial of the OX40 agonist ivuxolimab. The CDR3 coding sequence is TGTGCCAGCAGTTACGGATCCGCTTCTGGGGCCAACGTCCTGACTTTC. This sequence encodes CASSYGSASGANVLTF.